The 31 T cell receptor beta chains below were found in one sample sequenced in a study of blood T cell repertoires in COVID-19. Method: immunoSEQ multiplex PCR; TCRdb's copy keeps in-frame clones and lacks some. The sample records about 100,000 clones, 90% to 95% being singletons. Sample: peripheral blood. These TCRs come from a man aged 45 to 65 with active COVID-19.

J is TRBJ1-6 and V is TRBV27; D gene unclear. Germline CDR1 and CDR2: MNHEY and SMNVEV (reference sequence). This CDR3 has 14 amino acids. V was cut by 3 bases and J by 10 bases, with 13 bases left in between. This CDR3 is CASSLSGLGSPLHF. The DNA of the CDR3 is TGTGCCAGCAGTTTGAGCGGCTTGGGCTCACCCCTCCACTTT.

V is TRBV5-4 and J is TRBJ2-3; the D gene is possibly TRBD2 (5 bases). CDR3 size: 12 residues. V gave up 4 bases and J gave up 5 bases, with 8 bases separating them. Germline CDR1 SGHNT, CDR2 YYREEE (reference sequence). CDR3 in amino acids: CASSNSEDTQYF. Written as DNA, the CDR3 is TGTGCCAGCAGCAATAGCGAAGATACGCAGTATTTT.

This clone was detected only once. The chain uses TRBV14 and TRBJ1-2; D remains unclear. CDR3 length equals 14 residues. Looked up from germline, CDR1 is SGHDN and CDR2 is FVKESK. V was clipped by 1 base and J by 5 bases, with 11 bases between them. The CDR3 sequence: CASSQGGQRYGYTF. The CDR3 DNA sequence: TGTGCCAGCAGCCAAGGAGGCCAGAGATATGGCTACACCTTC. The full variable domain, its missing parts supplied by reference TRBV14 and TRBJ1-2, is EAGVTQFPSHSVIEKGQTVTLRCDPISGHDNLYWYRRVMGKEIKFLLHFVKESKQDESGMPNNRFLAERTGGTYSTLKVQPAELEDSGVYFCASSQGGQRYGYTFGSGTRLTVV.

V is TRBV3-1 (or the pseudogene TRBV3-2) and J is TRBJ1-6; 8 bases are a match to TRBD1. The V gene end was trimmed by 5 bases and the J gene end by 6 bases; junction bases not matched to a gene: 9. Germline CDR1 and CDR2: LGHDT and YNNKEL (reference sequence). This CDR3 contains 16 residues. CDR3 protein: CASSYRQGNRNSPLHF. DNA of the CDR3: TGTGCCAGCAGCTACAGACAGGGGAATCGTAATTCACCCCTCCACTTT.

CDR3: CSVVEGLNTEAFF. The CDR3, as DNA: TGCAGCGTTGTGGAGGGCTTGAACACTGAAGCTTTCTTT. The chain has TRBV29-1 and TRBJ1-1, with unresolved D. Germline values: CDR1 SQVTM, CDR2 ANQGSEA. Trimming shortened V by 4 bases and J by 0 bases, and 9 bases separated the two germline ends. The CDR3 is 13 amino acids.

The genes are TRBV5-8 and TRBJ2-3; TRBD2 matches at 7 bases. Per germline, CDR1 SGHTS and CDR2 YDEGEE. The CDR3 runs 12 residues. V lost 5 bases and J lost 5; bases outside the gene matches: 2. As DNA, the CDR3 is TGTGCCAGCAGGTGGACTAGAGATACGCAGTATTTT. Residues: CASRWTRDTQYF.

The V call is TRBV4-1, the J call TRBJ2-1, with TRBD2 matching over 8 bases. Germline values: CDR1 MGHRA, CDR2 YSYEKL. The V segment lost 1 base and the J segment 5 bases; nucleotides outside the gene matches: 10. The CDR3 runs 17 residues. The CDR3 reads CASSQVDGRAEDNEQFF. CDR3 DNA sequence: TGCGCCAGCAGCCAAGTAGACGGGAGGGCAGAAGACAATGAGCAGTTCTTC.

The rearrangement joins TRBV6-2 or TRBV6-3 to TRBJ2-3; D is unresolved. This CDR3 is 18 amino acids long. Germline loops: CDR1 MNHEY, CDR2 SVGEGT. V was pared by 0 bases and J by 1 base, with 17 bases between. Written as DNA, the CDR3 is TGTGCCAGCAGTTACTCGATGGTCATGTTCCGGGGCACAGATACGCAGTATTTT. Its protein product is CASSYSMVMFRGTDTQYF.

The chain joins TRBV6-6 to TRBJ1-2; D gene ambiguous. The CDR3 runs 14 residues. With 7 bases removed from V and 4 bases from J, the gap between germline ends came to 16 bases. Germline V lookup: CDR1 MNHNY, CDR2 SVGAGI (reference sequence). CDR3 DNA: TGTGCCAGCACCACGGGGAACGGGTTCTATGGCTACACCTTC. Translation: CASTTGNGFYGYTF.

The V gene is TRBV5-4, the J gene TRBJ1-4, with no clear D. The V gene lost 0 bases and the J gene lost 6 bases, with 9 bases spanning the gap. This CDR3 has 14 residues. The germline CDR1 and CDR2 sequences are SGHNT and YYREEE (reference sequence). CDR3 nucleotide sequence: TGTGCCAGCAGCTTGGGAGGGCGTCATGAAAAACTGTTTTTT. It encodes CASSLGGRHEKLFF.

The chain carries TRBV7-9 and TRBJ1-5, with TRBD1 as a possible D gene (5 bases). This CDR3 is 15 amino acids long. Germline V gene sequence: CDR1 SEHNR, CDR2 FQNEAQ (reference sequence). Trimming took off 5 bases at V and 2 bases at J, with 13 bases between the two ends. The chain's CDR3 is CASSAPGTGNQPQHF. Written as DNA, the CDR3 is TGTGCCAGCAGCGCCCCCGGGACTGGCAATCAGCCCCAGCATTTT.

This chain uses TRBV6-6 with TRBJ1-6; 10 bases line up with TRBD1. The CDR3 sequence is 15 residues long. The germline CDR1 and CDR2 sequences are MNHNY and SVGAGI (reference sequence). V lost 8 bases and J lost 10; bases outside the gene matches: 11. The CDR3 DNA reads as TGTGCCAGCCGACATACCGGGACAGGGGAATCACCCCTCCACTTT. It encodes CASRHTGTGESPLHF.

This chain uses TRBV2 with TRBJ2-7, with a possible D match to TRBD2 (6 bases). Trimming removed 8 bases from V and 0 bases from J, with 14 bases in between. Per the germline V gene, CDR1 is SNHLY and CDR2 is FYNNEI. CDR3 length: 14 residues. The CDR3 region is CASHSGGSSYEQYV. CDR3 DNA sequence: TGTGCCAGCCACTCCGGGGGATCCTCCTACGAGCAGTACGTC.

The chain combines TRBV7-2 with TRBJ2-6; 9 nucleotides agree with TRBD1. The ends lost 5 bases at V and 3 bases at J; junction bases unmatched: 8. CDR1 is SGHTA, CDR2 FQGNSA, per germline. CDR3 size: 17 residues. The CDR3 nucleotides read TGTGCCAGCAGCCCCTACGGGACAGGGTATGGGGCCAACGTCCTGACTTTC. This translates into CASSPYGTGYGANVLTF.

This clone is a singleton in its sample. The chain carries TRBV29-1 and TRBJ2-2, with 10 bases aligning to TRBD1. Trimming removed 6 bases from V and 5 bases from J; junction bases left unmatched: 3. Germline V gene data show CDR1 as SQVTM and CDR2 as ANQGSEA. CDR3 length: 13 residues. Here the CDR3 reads CSVDRGGTGELFF. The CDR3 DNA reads TGCAGCGTGGACAGGGGGGGAACCGGGGAGCTGTTTTTT.

The CDR3 is CASSQSGGADGYTF. CDR3 nucleotide sequence: TGTGCCAGCAGCCAAAGCGGGGGCGCGGATGGCTACACCTTC. This chain connects TRBV3-1 (or the pseudogene TRBV3-2) to TRBJ1-2, with a tentative D call TRBD1 (6 bases). The CDR3 is 14 amino acids. Looked up from germline, CDR1 is LGHDT and CDR2 is YNNKEL (reference sequence). V lost 2 bases and J lost 6, with 13 bases in between.

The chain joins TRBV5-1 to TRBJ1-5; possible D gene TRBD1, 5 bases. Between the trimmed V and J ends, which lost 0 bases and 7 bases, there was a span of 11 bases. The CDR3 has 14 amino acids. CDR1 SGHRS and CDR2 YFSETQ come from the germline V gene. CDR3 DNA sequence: TGCGCCAGCAGCTTGGGGGCAGGGCTCCAGCCCCAGCATTTT. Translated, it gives CASSLGAGLQPQHF.

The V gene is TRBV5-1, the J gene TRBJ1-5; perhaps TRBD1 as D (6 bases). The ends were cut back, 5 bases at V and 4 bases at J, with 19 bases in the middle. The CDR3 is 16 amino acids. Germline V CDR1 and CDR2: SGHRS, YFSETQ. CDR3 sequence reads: CASSPGTGNRNQPQHF. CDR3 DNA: TGCGCCAGCAGTCCGGGAACAGGGAATCGGAATCAGCCCCAGCATTTT.

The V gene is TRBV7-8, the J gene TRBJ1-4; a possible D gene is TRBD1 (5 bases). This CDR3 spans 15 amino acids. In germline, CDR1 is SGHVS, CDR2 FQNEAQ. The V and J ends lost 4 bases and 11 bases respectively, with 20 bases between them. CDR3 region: CASSWGGVEGRKLFF. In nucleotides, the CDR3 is TGTGCCAGCAGCTGGGGGGGAGTAGAGGGAAGGAAACTGTTTTTT.

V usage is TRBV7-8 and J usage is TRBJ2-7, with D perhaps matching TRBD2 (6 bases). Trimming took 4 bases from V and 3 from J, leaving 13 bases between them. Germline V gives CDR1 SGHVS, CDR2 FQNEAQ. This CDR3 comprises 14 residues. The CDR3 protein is CASSSGLIFYEQYF. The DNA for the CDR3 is TGTGCCAGCAGCTCTGGACTAATATTCTACGAGCAGTACTTC. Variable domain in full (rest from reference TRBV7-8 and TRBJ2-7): GAGVSQSPRYKVAKRGQDVALRCDPISGHVSLFWYQQALGQGPEFLTYFQNEAQLDKSGLPSDRFFAERPEGSVSTLKIQRTQQEDSAVYLCASSSGLIFYEQYFGPGTRLTVT.

DNA for the CDR3: TGTGCCAGCAGCCAGACGACAGGGAGTGTGGGAGGCTACACCTTC. Translation: CASSQTTGSVGGYTF. This sequence joins TRBV2 and TRBJ1-2; TRBD1 matches 7 bases. The CDR3 has 15 amino acids. Looked up from germline, CDR1 is SNHLY and CDR2 is FYNNEI. V shed 6 bases and J 8 bases; nucleotides not matched to a gene: 15.

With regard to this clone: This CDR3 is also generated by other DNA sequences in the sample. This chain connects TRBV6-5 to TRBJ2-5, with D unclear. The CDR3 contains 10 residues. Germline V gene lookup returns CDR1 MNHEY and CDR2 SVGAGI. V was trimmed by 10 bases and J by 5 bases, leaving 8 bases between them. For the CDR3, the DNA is TGTGCCACCACGGAGGAGACCCAGTACTTC. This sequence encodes CATTEETQYF.

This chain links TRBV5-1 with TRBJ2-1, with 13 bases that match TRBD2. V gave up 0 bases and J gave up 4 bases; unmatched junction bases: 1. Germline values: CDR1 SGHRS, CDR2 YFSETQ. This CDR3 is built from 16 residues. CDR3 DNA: TGCGCCAGCAGCTTGGGGGGACTAGCGGGGTACAATGAGCAGTTCTTC. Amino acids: CASSLGGLAGYNEQFF. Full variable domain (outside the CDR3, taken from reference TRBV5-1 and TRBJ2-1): KAGVTQTPRYLIKTRGQQVTLSCSPISGHRSVSWYQQTPGQGLQFLFEYFSETQRNKGNFPGRFSGRQFSNSRSEMNVSTLELGDSALYLCASSLGGLAGYNEQFFGPGTRLTVL.

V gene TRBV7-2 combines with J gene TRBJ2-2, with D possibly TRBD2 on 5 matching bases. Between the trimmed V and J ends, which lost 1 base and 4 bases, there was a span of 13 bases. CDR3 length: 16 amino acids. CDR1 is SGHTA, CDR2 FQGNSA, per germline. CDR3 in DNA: TGTGCCAGCAGCTTAGAAGGTCTTCTAGCCACCGGGGAGCTGTTTTTT. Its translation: CASSLEGLLATGELFF.

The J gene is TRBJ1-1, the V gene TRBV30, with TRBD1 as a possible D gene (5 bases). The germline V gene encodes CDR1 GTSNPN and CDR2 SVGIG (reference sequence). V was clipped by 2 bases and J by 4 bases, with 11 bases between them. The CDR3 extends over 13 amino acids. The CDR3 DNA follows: TGTGCCTGGAGTCGGGGGGTTGGCACTGAAGCTTTCTTT. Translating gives CAWSRGVGTEAFF.

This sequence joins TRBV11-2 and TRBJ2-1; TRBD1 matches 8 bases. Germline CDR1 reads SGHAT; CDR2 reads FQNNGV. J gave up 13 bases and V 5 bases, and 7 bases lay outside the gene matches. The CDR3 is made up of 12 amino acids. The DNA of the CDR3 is TGTGCCAGCAGCCGGACAGACAGGGGACAGTTCTTC. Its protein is CASSRTDRGQFF.

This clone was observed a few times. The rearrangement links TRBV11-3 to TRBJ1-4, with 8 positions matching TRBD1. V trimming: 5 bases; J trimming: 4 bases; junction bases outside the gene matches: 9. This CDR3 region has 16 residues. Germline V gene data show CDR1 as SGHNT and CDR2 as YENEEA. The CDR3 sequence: CASSHDRGYYNEKLFF. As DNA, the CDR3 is TGTGCCAGCAGCCACGACAGGGGCTATTATAATGAAAAACTGTTTTTT.

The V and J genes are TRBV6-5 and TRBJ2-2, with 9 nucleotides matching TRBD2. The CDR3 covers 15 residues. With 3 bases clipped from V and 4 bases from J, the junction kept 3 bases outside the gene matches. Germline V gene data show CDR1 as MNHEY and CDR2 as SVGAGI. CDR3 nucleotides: TGTGCCAGCAGTTATTCTAGCGGGACCACCGGGGAGCTGTTTTTT. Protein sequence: CASSYSSGTTGELFF.

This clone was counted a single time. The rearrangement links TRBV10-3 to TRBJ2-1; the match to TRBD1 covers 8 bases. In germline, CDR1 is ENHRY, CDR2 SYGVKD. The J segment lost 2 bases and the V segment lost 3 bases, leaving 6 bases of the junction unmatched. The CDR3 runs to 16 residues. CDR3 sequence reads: CAISEGDRLTYNEQFF. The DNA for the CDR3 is TGTGCCATCAGTGAAGGGGACAGGTTAACCTACAATGAGCAGTTCTTC.

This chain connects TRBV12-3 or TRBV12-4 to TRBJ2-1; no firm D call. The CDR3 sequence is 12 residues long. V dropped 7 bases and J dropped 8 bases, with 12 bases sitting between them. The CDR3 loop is CASTSTRDEQFF. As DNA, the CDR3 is TGTGCCAGCACCTCTACCCGAGATGAGCAGTTCTTC.

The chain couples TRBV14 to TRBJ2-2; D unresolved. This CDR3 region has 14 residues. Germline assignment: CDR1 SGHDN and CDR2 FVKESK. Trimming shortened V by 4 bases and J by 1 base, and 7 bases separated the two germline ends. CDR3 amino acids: CASSPLLNTGELFF. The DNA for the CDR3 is TGTGCCAGCAGCCCCCTATTGAACACCGGGGAGCTGTTTTTT.